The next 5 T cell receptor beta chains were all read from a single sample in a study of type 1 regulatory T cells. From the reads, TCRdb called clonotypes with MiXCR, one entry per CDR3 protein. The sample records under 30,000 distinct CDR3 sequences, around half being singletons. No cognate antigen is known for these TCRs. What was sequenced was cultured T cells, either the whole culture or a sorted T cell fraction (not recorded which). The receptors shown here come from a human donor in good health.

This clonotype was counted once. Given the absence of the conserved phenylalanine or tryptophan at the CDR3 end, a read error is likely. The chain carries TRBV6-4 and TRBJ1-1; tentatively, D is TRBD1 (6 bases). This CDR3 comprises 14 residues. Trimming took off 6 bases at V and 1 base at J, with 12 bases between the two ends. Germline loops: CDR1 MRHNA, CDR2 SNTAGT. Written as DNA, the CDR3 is TGTGCCAGCAGCAAAACAGGGCAGAACACTGAAGCTTTCTAT. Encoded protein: CASSKTGQNTEAFY.

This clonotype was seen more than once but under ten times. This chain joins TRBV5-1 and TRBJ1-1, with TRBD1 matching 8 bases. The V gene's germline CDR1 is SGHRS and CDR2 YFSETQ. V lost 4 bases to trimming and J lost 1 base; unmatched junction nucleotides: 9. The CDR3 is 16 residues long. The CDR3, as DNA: TGCGCCAGCAGCAAGGGACAGGCGATTGGGAACACTGAAGCTTTCTTT. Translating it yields CASSKGQAIGNTEAFF.

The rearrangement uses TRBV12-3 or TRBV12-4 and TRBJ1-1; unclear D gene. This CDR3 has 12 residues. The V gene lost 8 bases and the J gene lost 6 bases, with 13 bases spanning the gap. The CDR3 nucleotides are TGTGCCAGCCGGACGTCCGGGGCTGAAGCTTTCTTT. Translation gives CASRTSGAEAFF.

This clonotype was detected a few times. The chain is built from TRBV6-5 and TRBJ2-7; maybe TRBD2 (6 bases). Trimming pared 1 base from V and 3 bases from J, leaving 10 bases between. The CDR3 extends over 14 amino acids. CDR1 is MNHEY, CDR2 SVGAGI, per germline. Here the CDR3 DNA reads TGTGCCAGCAGTTACTACGCGGGGAGCTACGAGCAGTACTTC. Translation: CASSYYAGSYEQYF.

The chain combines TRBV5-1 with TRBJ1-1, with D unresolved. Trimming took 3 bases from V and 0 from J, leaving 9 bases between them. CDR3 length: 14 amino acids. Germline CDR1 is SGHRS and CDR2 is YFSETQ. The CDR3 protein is CASSSQTMNTEAFF. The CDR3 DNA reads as TGCGCCAGCAGCTCACAGACCATGAACACTGAAGCTTTCTTT.